This T cell receptor beta chain was found in a study of cytomegalovirus exposure and HLA in healthy donors. General study results and limits: As immune exposure information, only CMV serostatus was available. It was assumed in the presence/absence analyses that sequencing depth was roughly uniform across donors.

V was clipped by 3 bases and J by 3 bases; unmatched bases: 9. The germline V gene has CDR1 MNHNS and CDR2 SASEGT. This CDR3 is built from 16 residues. PCR used 60 Vbeta primers and 13 Jbeta primers. Some clones are missing from TCRdb's copy, which holds only in-frame ones; the method was immunoSEQ multiplex PCR. The profile shows 120,000 to 150,000 clones, over 60% of them singletons. With regard to this clone: What it recognizes is unknown.

The origin of this receptor is a man aged 35 to 55 in good health and CMV-seronegative. Sequenced material: PBMCs. J is TRBJ2-7 and V is TRBV6-1, with TRBD2 identical over 9 bases. The CDR3 reads CASSDGAASGIYEQYF. CDR3 DNA: TGTGCCAGCAGTGATGGTGCGGCTAGCGGGATCTACGAGCAGTACTTC.